The 17 T cell receptor beta chains presented below share a single source sample, sequenced in a study of T cells in Graves' hyperthyroidism and ophthalmopathy. The CDR3 regions of TCR beta were amplified from RNA transcripts. The HTBI primer set served for first-round RT-PCR of the TCR CDR3. TCRdb used MiXCR to reprocess the multiplex PCR reads, holding one entry per CDR3 protein. The sample comprises approximately 740,000 distinct CDR3 sequences, around 15% of which are singletons, and more than 8.5% rests with the top ten. Source material: blood. The receptor set was obtained from a woman under 30 with Graves' hyperthyroidism.

The J gene is TRBJ2-3, the V gene TRBV5-6, with D perhaps matching TRBD2 (5 bases). Germline V gives CDR1 SGHDT, CDR2 YYEEEE. This CDR3 contains 13 residues. V lost 4 bases, J lost 9 bases, and 15 bases lay in between. The CDR3 reads CASSTGLGRTQYF. CDR3 bases: TGTGCCAGCAGCACGGGATTGGGCCGGACGCAGTATTTT.

At least ten counts were recorded for this clonotype. V usage is TRBV30 and J usage is TRBJ2-1; 7 positions match TRBD2. This CDR3 spans 14 amino acids. Germline trimming cut 6 bases from V and 3 bases from J; bases unmatched to any gene: 8. The germline CDR1 and CDR2 sequences are GTSNPN and SVGIG (reference sequence). This chain's CDR3 is CACEMGGGYNEQFF. In DNA, the CDR3 is TGTGCCTGCGAAATGGGGGGGGGCTACAATGAGCAGTTCTTC.

This clonotype was observed many times. This chain connects TRBV2 to TRBJ2-5; 7 bases agree with TRBD2. J was trimmed by 3 bases and V by 3 bases; bases with no gene match: 7. CDR1 is SNHLY, CDR2 FYNNEI, per germline. The CDR3 is made up of 15 amino acids. CDR3 in amino acids: CASSDGQGGKETQYF. For the CDR3, the DNA is TGTGCCAGCAGTGACGGCCAGGGAGGGAAAGAGACCCAGTACTTC.

The chain recombines TRBV19 with TRBJ1-5; D gene uncertain. CDR1 and CDR2 from the germline V gene are LNHDA and SQIVND (reference sequence). The length of the CDR3 is 12 residues. V lost 5 bases, J lost 6 bases, and 8 bases lay in between. Here the CDR3 reads CASSPHGQPQHF. Written as DNA, the CDR3 is TGTGCCAGTAGTCCCCACGGTCAGCCCCAGCATTTT.

There are many counts of this clonotype. The V call is TRBV20-1, the J call TRBJ1-2; a weak D match, TRBD1 (6 bases). The CDR3 loop spans 13 amino acids. Germline V gene lookup returns CDR1 DFQATT and CDR2 SNEGSKA (reference sequence). V was shortened by 1 base and J by 4 bases, with 10 bases between the two germline ends. The CDR3 nucleotides are TGCAGTGCTAGAGGAGGCAGGGGCTATGGCTACACCTTC. Amino acids: CSARGGRGYGYTF.

This clonotype was counted many times. This chain links TRBV18 with TRBJ2-4, with D maybe TRBD2 (6 bases). From germline, CDR1 is KGHSH and CDR2 LQKENI. This CDR3 has 13 amino acids. Deletions cut 6 bases from V and 4 bases from J, with 10 bases between. The CDR3 coding sequence is TGTGCCAGCTCCCCGGGGGAGAAAAACATTCAGTACTTC. As protein: CASSPGEKNIQYF.

This chain uses TRBV15 with TRBJ2-3; D might be TRBD2 (5 bases). This CDR3 is 14 amino acids long. Germline V CDR1 and CDR2: LNHNV, YYDKDF (reference sequence). V was shortened by 5 bases and J by 5 bases, with 14 bases between the two germline ends. In nucleotides, the CDR3 is TGTGCCACCAGCTATGTAGGGAGTGGAGATACGCAGTATTTT. It is translated as CATSYVGSGDTQYF.

This clonotype was detected a few times. The chain carries TRBV20-1 and TRBJ1-2, with 9 bases identical to TRBD1. CDR1 is DFQATT and CDR2 is SNEGSKA in the germline V gene (reference sequence). Trimming at V came to 5 bases and at J to 4 bases, leaving 2 bases not matched to a gene. CDR3 length: 12 residues. For the CDR3, the DNA is TGCAGTGCTCTGACAGGGGGCTATGGCTACACCTTC. Encoded protein: CSALTGGYGYTF.

This clonotype was found a few times. The chain combines TRBV2 with TRBJ2-2, with 10 bases fitting TRBD2. The V gene's germline CDR1 is SNHLY and CDR2 FYNNEI. Trimming at V came to 6 bases and at J to 1 base, leaving 5 bases not matched to a gene. This CDR3 comprises 16 residues. The CDR3 coding sequence is TGTGCCAGCAGCGAAAGGACTAGCGGGAACACCGGGGAGCTGTTTTTT. Amino acid sequence: CASSERTSGNTGELFF.

In this sample, this clonotype turned up many times. V and J are TRBV6-1 and TRBJ2-7; 9 bases align to TRBD1. This CDR3 has 14 residues. Germline V gene lookup returns CDR1 MNHNS and CDR2 SASEGT. V trimming: 7 bases; J trimming: 2 bases; junction bases outside the gene matches: 6. CDR3 region: CASTSRTGAYEQYF. In DNA form, the CDR3 reads TGTGCCAGCACATCCCGGACAGGGGCCTACGAGCAGTACTTC.

This clonotype was detected only a few times. V gene TRBV7-9 combines with J gene TRBJ2-2; TRBD2 agrees at 8 bases. J was trimmed by 6 bases and V by 4 bases; bases with no gene match: 4. CDR3 length equals 14 residues. Per germline, CDR1 SEHNR and CDR2 FQNEAQ (reference sequence). The CDR3 sequence: CASSYGGRSGELFF. In DNA, the CDR3 is TGTGCCAGCAGCTACGGCGGGAGGTCCGGGGAGCTGTTTTTT.

This clonotype was observed at least ten times. The chain uses TRBV29-1 and TRBJ2-1; TRBD2 is a possible D gene (6 bases). The ends were cut back, 0 bases at V and 7 bases at J, with 10 bases in the middle. The CDR3 runs to 13 residues. CDR1 and CDR2 (germline): SQVTM, ANQGSEA. CDR3 sequence reads: CSVEEGTPNEQFF. For the CDR3, the DNA is TGCAGCGTTGAAGAGGGGACTCCAAATGAGCAGTTCTTC.

This clonotype was observed many times. The chain has TRBV12-3 or TRBV12-4 and TRBJ2-1; 7 bases line up with TRBD2. V shed 5 bases and J 9 bases; nucleotides not matched to a gene: 13. CDR3 length equals 15 residues. CDR3 sequence (DNA): TGTGCCAGCAGTCTCCCCGGGGCAGGGAGGGGTGAGCAGTTCTTC. Translation: CASSLPGAGRGEQFF.

This chain joins TRBV27 and TRBJ2-3; 8 bases match TRBD1. This CDR3 contains 15 residues. V shed 6 bases, J shed 0 bases, and the junction held 5 bases outside the gene matches. Germline V lookup: CDR1 MNHEY, CDR2 SMNVEV (reference sequence). In DNA form, the CDR3 reads TGTGCCAGCAGAGACAGGGGTTCTAGCACAGATACGCAGTATTTT. Its protein is CASRDRGSSTDTQYF.

This clonotype was counted ten times or more. This chain links TRBV12-3 or TRBV12-4 with TRBJ2-7; tentative D call: TRBD1 (6 bases). CDR3 size: 15 residues. The ends were cut back, 5 bases at V and 0 bases at J, with 14 bases in the middle. The CDR3 DNA reads TGTGCCAGCAGTCATACAGGGTATGGCTCCTACGAGCAGTACTTC. It codes for CASSHTGYGSYEQYF.

V is TRBV6-2 or TRBV6-3 and J is TRBJ2-7; D is ambiguous. Germline V gives CDR1 MNHEY, CDR2 SVGEGT. The CDR3 consists of 15 residues. The V end lost 0 bases, the J end lost 2 bases, and 11 bases lay between the germline ends. The chain's CDR3 is CASSYSGSIAYEQYF. The CDR3 DNA sequence: TGTGCCAGCAGTTACTCTGGTAGCATTGCCTACGAGCAGTACTTC.

The rearrangement uses TRBV15 and TRBJ2-7, with D hard to call. This CDR3 is 14 amino acids long. Germline CDR1 and CDR2: LNHNV and YYDKDF (reference sequence). V dropped 5 bases and J dropped 0 bases, with 11 bases sitting between them. The CDR3 DNA reads TGTGCCACCAGCCGCAGCTTTGGCTCCTACGAGCAGTACTTC. As protein: CATSRSFGSYEQYF.